One and the same sample provided the 22 T cell receptor beta chains below, sequenced in a study of CD8+ T cells in alopecia areata. Treatment indicated: oral pan-JAK inhibitor, 5-10 mg twice daily. Sequencing used cDNA as its template, made by extracting RNA and reverse transcribing it. TCRdb's table, derived via immunoSEQ multiplex PCR, lists solely in-frame clones and lacks some. This sample yields about 40,000 clones, of which approximately 92% are seen a single time; 15% to 20% belongs to the top ten. The sample here was CD8+ T cells sorted from blood, taken at week 24, from a patient treated with tofacitinib. The receptors derive from a human donor with alopecia areata.

The rearrangement links TRBV7-8 to TRBJ2-1, with D uncertain. Between the trimmed V and J ends, which lost 3 bases and 5 bases, there was a span of 14 bases. The CDR3 has 15 amino acids. Per the germline V gene, CDR1 is SGHVS and CDR2 is FQNEAQ. DNA for the CDR3: TGTGCCAGCAGCTTTCAACTAACCGTCGACAATGAGCAGTTCTTC. Translated: CASSFQLTVDNEQFF.

The chain combines TRBV29-1 with TRBJ1-1; D perhaps matches TRBD1 (5 bases). Between the trimmed V and J ends, which lost 4 bases and 4 bases, there was a span of 7 bases. CDR3 length equals 11 residues. Germline values: CDR1 SQVTM, CDR2 ANQGSEA. CDR3: CSVAQGTEAFF. For the CDR3, the DNA is TGCAGCGTTGCGCAGGGCACTGAAGCTTTCTTT.

The CDR3 reads CASSMAQIYEQYF. The CDR3 DNA sequence: TGTGCCAGCAGTATGGCACAGATCTACGAGCAGTACTTC. This sequence joins TRBV28 and TRBJ2-7; D uncertain. CDR3 length: 13 amino acids. Germline CDR1 and CDR2: MDHEN and SYDVKM. V shed 5 bases and J shed 3 bases, with 11 bases lying between them.

The rearrangement links TRBV28 to TRBJ2-7; D call uncertain. Germline CDR1 is MDHEN and CDR2 is SYDVKM. Trimming stripped 1 base from V and 1 base from J, with 8 bases between. The CDR3 sequence is 14 residues long. The CDR3, as DNA: TGTGCCAGCAGTTTATTATCAAGGTCCTACGAGCAGTACTTC. This translates into CASSLLSRSYEQYF.

This chain uses TRBV6-5 with TRBJ2-7; 7 bases are a match to TRBD1. Germline trimming cut 7 bases from V and 3 bases from J; bases unmatched to any gene: 6. The CDR3 contains 13 residues. Germline CDR1 reads MNHEY; CDR2 reads SVGAGI. CDR3 region: CASIGTEHYEQYF. DNA for the CDR3: TGTGCCAGCATAGGGACAGAACACTACGAGCAGTACTTC.

The chain couples TRBV7-3 to TRBJ2-1, with 10 bases aligning to TRBD2. The CDR3 contains 16 residues. V dropped 1 base and J dropped 5; count of bases not matched to a gene: 5. The germline gives CDR1 SGHTA, CDR2 FQGTGA. The CDR3: CASSLIIGTSDNEQFF. Here the CDR3 DNA reads TGTGCCAGCAGCTTAATAATCGGGACTAGCGACAATGAGCAGTTCTTC.

This clone was detected once. V gene TRBV6-1 combines with J gene TRBJ2-1; 9 bases match TRBD1. CDR3 length: 11 residues. CDR1 and CDR2 (germline): MNHNS, SASEGT. The ends lost 8 bases at V and 7 bases at J; junction bases unmatched: 0. The CDR3 reads CASGQGNEQFF. CDR3 nucleotide sequence: TGTGCCAGCGGACAGGGGAATGAGCAGTTCTTC.

V and J are TRBV29-1 and TRBJ2-2; 7 bases match TRBD1. After removal of 5 bases from V and 3 bases from J, the junction contained 6 bases not matched to a gene. The CDR3 totals 14 residues. Germline CDR1 reads SQVTM; CDR2 reads ANQGSEA. The CDR3 DNA is TGCAGCGTTCGACAGGGTACCGACACCGGGGAGCTGTTTTTT. This encodes CSVRQGTDTGELFF.

This chain uses TRBV19 with TRBJ2-7, with TRBD1 matching 7 bases. The CDR3 runs 13 residues. Germline V gene data show CDR1 as LNHDA and CDR2 as SQIVND (reference sequence). V was pared by 3 bases and J by 5 bases, with 4 bases of the junction left unmatched. The CDR3 protein is CASSMAGGHEQYF. The CDR3 region has the DNA TGTGCCAGTAGTATGGCAGGGGGTCACGAGCAGTACTTC.

The chain is built from TRBV6-4 and TRBJ2-1; D unresolved. CDR3 size: 13 residues. V was cut by 0 bases and J by 3 bases, with 3 bases left in between. Germline values: CDR1 MRHNA, CDR2 SNTAGT. The CDR3 DNA sequence: TGTGCCAGCAGTGACTCGATCTACAATGAGCAGTTCTTC. Translation gives CASSDSIYNEQFF.

For this clone: Additional DNA sequences in this sample encode the identical CDR3. The chain has TRBV7-9 and TRBJ2-7; D may be TRBD2 (5 bases). V was clipped by 5 bases and J by 3 bases, with 20 bases between them. There are 16 residues in the CDR3. The germline CDR1 and CDR2 sequences are SEHNR and FQNEAQ (reference sequence). The chain's CDR3 is CASSPRHEGKFYEQYF. For the CDR3, the DNA is TGTGCCAGCAGCCCCCGCCATGAGGGTAAATTCTACGAGCAGTACTTC. Looking up the rest from reference TRBV7-9 and TRBJ2-7 gives the full variable domain: DTGVSQNPRHKITKRGQNVTFRCDPISEHNRLYWYRQTLGQGPEFLTYFQNEAQLEKSRLLSDRFSAERPKGSFSTLEIQRTEQGDSAMYLCASSPRHEGKFYEQYFGPGTRLTVT.

The V and J genes are TRBV19 and TRBJ2-7, with D unclear. The CDR3 totals 14 residues. Germline V CDR1 and CDR2: LNHDA, SQIVND (reference sequence). V lost 1 base, J lost 3 bases, and 10 bases lay in between. The CDR3 coding sequence is TGTGCCAGTAGTATAGGCGTAGGACGCTACGAGCAGTACTTC. Protein sequence: CASSIGVGRYEQYF.

For this clone: The junction shows a germline mismatch at one end, possibly a read error. The V call is TRBV29-1, the J call TRBJ2-1, with 7 bases lining up with TRBD2. Germline V gene lookup returns CDR1 SQVTM and CDR2 ANQGSEA. There are 14 residues in the CDR3. CDR3 coding DNA: TGCAGCGCTGAACTTCCTAGCGGATTCAATGAGCAGTTCTTC. Translated: CSAELPSGFNEQFF.

The chain recombines TRBV7-2 with TRBJ2-5, with D perhaps TRBD2 (6 bases). This CDR3 has 14 residues. Germline V CDR1 and CDR2: SGHTA, FQGNSA. V was trimmed by 2 bases and J by 5 bases, leaving 12 bases between them. The CDR3 DNA sequence: TGTGCCAGCAGCTTATCGGACTACTTGGAGACCCAGTACTTC. Protein: CASSLSDYLETQYF. The full variable domain, its missing parts supplied by reference TRBV7-2 and TRBJ2-5, is GAGVSQSPSNKVTEKGKDVELRCDPISGHTALYWYRQSLGQGLEFLIYFQGNSAPDKSGLPSDRFSAERTGGSVSTLTIQRTQQEDSAVYLCASSLSDYLETQYFGPGTRLLVL.

DNA for the CDR3: TGTGCCAGCAGCTTGGGACAAATTATCTCCTACGAGCAGTACTTC. Protein sequence: CASSLGQIISYEQYF. The V gene is TRBV11-2, the J gene TRBJ2-7; possible D gene TRBD1, 6 bases. Germline V gene lookup returns CDR1 SGHAT and CDR2 FQNNGV. The V and J ends lost 3 bases and 0 bases respectively, with 12 bases between them. There are 15 residues in the CDR3. Combining the CDR3 with reference TRBV11-2 and TRBJ2-7 gives the whole variable domain EAGVAQSPRYKIIEKRQSVAFWCNPISGHATLYWYQQILGQGPKLLIQFQNNGVVDDSQLPKDRFSAERLKGVDSTLKIQPAKLEDSAVYLCASSLGQIISYEQYFGPGTRLTVT.

V usage is TRBV13 and J usage is TRBJ2-2; TRBD2 is a possible D gene (5 bases). The CDR3 consists of 12 residues. Trimming pared 2 bases from V and 14 bases from J, leaving 12 bases between. Germline CDR1 PRHDT, CDR2 FYEKMQ (reference sequence). DNA of the CDR3: TGTGCCAGCAGCTTACATCCCGCGGGTCTGTTTTTT. This codes for CASSLHPAGLFF.

This clone occurred once. The V and J genes are TRBV28 and TRBJ2-3; D might be TRBD1 or TRBD2, each matching 5 bases. The CDR3 has 9 amino acids. CDR1 is MDHEN, CDR2 SYDVKM, per germline. The CDR3 protein is CGGTDTQYF. The CDR3 DNA follows: TGTGGGGGGACAGATACGCAGTATTTT.

The chain uses TRBV4-1 and TRBJ2-1, with D perhaps matching TRBD2 (7 bases). The CDR3 loop spans 16 amino acids. CDR1 is MGHRA and CDR2 is YSYEKL in the germline V gene. The germline V and J ends were trimmed by 3 bases and 2 bases, with 14 bases remaining between them. CDR3 region: CASSQGGGLAYNEQFF. The CDR3 coding sequence is TGCGCCAGCAGCCAGGGCGGGGGCCTGGCCTACAATGAGCAGTTCTTC.

A note on this clone: At one end, the junction sequence differs from germline, possibly due to a read error. This chain links TRBV7-7 with TRBJ2-5; D is perhaps TRBD2 (5 bases). This CDR3 spans 15 amino acids. Germline lookup yields CDR1 SSHAT and CDR2 FNYEAQ (reference sequence). The CDR3 protein is CASSPDYSVVETQYF. The DNA of the CDR3 is TGTGCTAGCAGCCCCGACTATTCCGTCGTGGAGACCCAGTACTTC.

This clone appeared a single time. V usage is TRBV29-1 and J usage is TRBJ2-1; D possibly corresponds to TRBD2 (5 bases). Germline lookup yields CDR1 SQVTM and CDR2 ANQGSEA. The V gene lost 3 bases and the J gene lost 5 bases, with 20 bases spanning the gap. This CDR3 has 16 residues. CDR3: CSVDSGLAGSDNEQFF. DNA of the CDR3: TGCAGCGTTGATTCCGGACTTGCCGGAAGTGACAATGAGCAGTTCTTC.

The chain joins TRBV28 to TRBJ2-3; a weak D match, TRBD1 (6 bases). The CDR3 loop spans 19 amino acids. Looked up from germline, CDR1 is MDHEN and CDR2 is SYDVKM. V shed 2 bases and J shed 2 bases, with 23 bases lying between them. CDR3 residues: CASSLRRIDRTSATDTQYF. The CDR3 region has the DNA TGTGCCAGCAGTTTAAGGCGAATCGACAGGACCTCCGCCACAGATACGCAGTATTTT.

The chain is built from TRBV27 and TRBJ2-1, with 7 bases aligning to TRBD2. CDR3 size: 14 residues. Germline CDR1 reads MNHEY; CDR2 reads SMNVEV (reference sequence). Trimming cost V 8 bases and J 3 bases; bases outside gene matches: 7. CDR3 residues: CASAERDYYNEQFF. CDR3 in DNA: TGTGCCAGCGCCGAAAGGGACTACTACAATGAGCAGTTCTTC.